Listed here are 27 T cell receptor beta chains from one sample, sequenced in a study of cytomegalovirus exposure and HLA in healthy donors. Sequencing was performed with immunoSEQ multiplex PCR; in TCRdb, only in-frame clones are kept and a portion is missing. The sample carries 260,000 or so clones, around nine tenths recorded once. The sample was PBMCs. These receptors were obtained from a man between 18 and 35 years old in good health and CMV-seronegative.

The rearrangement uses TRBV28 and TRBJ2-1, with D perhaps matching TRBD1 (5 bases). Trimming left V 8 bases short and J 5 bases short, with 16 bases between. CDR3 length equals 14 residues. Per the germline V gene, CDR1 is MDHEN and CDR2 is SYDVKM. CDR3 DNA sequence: TGTGCCAGCCACGATGATTTGACAGACAATGAGCAGTTCTTC. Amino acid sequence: CASHDDLTDNEQFF.

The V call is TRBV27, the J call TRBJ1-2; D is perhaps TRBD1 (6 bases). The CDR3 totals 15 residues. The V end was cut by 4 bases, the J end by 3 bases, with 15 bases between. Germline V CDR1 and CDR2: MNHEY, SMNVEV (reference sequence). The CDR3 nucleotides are TGTGCCAGCAGTTCCGCGGGGGGCGCCGACTATGGCTACACCTTC. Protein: CASSSAGGADYGYTF.

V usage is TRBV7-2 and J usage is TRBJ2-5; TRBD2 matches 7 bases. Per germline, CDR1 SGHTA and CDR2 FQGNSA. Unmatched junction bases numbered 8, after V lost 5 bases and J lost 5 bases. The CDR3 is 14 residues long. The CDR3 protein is CASSRRRGGETQYF. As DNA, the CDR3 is TGTGCCAGCAGCAGAAGGAGGGGAGGGGAGACCCAGTACTTC.

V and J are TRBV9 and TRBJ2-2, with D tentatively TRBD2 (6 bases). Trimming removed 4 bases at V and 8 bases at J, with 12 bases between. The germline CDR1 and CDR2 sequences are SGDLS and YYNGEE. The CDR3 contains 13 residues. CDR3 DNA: TGTGCCAGCAGCCCCCTCGGGGGAGGGGAGCTGTTTTTT. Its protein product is CASSPLGGGELFF.

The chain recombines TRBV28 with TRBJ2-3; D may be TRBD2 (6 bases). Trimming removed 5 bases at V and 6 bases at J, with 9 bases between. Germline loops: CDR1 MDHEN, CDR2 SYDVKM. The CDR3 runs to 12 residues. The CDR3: CASSPRGDTQYF. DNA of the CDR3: TGTGCCAGCAGTCCACGGGGGGATACGCAGTATTTT.

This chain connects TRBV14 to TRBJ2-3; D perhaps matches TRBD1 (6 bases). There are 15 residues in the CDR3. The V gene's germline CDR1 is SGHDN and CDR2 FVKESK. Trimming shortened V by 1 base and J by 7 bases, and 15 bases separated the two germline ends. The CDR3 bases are TGTGCCAGCAGCCAAGGACAGGCACCTACTAATACGCAGTATTTT. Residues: CASSQGQAPTNTQYF.

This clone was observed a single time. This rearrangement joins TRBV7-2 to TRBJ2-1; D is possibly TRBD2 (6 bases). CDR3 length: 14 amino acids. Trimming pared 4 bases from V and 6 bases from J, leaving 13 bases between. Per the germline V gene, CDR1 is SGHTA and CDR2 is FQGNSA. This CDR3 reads CASSSERARNEQFF. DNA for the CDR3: TGTGCCAGCAGCTCGGAGCGGGCTCGCAATGAGCAGTTCTTC.

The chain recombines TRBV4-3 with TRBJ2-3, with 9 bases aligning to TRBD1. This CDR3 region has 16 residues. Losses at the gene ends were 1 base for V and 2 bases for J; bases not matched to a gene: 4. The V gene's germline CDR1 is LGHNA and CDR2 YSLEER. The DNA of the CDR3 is TGCGCCAGCAGCCAAGGGGACAGGGAAAACACAGATACGCAGTATTTT. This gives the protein CASSQGDRENTDTQYF.

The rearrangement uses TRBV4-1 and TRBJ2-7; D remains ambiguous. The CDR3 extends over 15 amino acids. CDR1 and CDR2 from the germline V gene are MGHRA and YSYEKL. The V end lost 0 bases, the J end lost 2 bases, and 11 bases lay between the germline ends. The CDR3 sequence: CASSQEAFLTYEQYF. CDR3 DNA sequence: TGCGCCAGCAGCCAAGAGGCATTCTTGACCTACGAGCAGTACTTC.

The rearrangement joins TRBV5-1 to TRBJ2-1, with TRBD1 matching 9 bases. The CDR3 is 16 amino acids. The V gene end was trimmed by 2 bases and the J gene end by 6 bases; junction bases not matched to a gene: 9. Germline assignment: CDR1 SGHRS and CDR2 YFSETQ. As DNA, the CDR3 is TGCGCCAGCAGCTTTGATCCGGGACAGGGTTTCAATGAGCAGTTCTTC. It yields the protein CASSFDPGQGFNEQFF.

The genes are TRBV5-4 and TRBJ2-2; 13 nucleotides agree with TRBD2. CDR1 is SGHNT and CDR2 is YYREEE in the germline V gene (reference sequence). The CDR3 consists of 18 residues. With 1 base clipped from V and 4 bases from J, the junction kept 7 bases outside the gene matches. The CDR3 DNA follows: TGTGCCAGCAGCTTGTCACTAGCGGGAGGGCGGGGCACCGGGGAGCTGTTTTTT. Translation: CASSLSLAGGRGTGELFF. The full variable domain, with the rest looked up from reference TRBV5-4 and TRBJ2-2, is ETGVTQSPTHLIKTRGQQVTLRCSSQSGHNTVSWYQQALGQGPQFIFQYYREEENGRGNFPPRFSGLQFPNYSSELNVNALELDDSALYLCASSLSLAGGRGTGELFFGEGSRLTVL.

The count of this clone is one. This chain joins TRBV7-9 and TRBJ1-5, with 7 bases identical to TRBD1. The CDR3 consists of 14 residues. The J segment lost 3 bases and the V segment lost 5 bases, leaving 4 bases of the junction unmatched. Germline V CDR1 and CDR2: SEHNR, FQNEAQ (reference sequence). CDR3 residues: CASSPGTDNQPQHF. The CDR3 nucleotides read TGTGCCAGCAGCCCCGGGACAGACAATCAGCCCCAGCATTTT.

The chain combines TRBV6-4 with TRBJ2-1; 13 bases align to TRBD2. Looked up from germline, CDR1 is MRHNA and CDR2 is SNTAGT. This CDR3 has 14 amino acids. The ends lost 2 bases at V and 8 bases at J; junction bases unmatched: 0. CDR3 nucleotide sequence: TGTGCCAGCAGTGACGGACTAGCGGGAGATGAGCAGTTCTTC. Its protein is CASSDGLAGDEQFF.

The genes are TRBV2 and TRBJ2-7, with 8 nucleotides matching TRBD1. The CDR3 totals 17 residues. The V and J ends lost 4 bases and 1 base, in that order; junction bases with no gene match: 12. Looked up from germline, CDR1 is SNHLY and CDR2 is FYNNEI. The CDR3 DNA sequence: TGTGCCAGCAGTGTGCAGGGGGCGTGGGGAGGATCCTACGAGCAGTACTTC. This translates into CASSVQGAWGGSYEQYF. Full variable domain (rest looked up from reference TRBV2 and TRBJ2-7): EPEVTQTPSHQVTQMGQEVILRCVPISNHLYFYWYRQILGQKVEFLVSFYNNEISEKSEIFDDQFSVERPDGSNFTLKIRSTKLEDSAMYFCASSVQGAWGGSYEQYFGPGTRLTVT.

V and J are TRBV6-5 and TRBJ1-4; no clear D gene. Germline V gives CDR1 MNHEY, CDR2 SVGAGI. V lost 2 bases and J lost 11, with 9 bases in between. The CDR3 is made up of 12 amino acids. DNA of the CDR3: TGTGCCAGCAGTTACGAAAGGGAGAAACTGTTTTTT. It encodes CASSYEREKLFF.

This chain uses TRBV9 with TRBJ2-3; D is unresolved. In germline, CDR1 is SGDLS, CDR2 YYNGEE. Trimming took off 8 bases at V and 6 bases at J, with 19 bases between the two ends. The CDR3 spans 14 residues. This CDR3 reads CARWLVRFKDTQYF. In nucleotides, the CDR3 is TGTGCCAGGTGGCTAGTTCGATTTAAGGATACGCAGTATTTT.

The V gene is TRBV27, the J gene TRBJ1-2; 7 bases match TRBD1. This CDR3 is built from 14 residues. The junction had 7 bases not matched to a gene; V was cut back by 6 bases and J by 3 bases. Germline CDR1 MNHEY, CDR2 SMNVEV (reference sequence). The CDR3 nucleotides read TGTGCCAGCAGCCCTAGACAGGGTTACTATGGCTACACCTTC. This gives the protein CASSPRQGYYGYTF.

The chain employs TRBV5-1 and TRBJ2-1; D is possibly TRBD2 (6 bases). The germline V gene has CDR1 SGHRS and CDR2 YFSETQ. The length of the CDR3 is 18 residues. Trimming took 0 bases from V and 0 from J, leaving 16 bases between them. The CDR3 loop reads CASSLVVTGDLSYNEQFF. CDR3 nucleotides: TGCGCCAGCAGCTTGGTAGTAACGGGAGACCTCTCCTACAATGAGCAGTTCTTC.

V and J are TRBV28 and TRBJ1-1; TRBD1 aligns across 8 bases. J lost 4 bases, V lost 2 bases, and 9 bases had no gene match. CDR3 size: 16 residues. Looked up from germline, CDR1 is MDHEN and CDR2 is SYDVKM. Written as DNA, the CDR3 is TGTGCCAGCAGTTTAGCCCCAGGGGGCCCCCTCACTGAAGCTTTCTTT. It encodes CASSLAPGGPLTEAFF. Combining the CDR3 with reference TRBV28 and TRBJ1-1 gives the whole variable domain DVKVTQSSRYLVKRTGEKVFLECVQDMDHENMFWYRQDPGLGLRLIYFSYDVKMKEKGDIPEGYSVSREKKERFSLILESASTNQTSMYLCASSLAPGGPLTEAFFGQGTRLTVV.

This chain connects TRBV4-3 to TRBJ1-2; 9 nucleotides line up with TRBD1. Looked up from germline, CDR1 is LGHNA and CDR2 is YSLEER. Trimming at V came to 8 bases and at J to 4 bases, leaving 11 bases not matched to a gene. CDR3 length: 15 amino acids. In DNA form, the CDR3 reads TGCGCCAGCTCGCCCTTAGGGACAGGGTCCTATGGCTACACCTTC. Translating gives CASSPLGTGSYGYTF.

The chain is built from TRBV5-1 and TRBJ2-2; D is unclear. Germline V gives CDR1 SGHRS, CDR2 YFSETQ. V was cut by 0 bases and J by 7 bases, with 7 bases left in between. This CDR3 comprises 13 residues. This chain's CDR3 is CASSLDVGGELFF. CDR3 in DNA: TGCGCCAGCAGCTTGGACGTCGGCGGGGAGCTGTTTTTT.

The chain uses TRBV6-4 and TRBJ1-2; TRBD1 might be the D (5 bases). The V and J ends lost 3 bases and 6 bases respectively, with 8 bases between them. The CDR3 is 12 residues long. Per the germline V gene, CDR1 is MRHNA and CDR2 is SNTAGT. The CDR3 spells CASSEGGDGYTF. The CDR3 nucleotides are TGTGCCAGCAGTGAAGGAGGGGATGGCTACACCTTC.

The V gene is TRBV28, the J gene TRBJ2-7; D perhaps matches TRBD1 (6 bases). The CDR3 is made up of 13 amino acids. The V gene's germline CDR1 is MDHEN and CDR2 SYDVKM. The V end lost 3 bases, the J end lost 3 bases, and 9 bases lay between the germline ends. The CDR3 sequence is CASSFGRGYEQYF. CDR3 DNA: TGTGCCAGCAGTTTTGGCAGGGGCTACGAGCAGTACTTC.

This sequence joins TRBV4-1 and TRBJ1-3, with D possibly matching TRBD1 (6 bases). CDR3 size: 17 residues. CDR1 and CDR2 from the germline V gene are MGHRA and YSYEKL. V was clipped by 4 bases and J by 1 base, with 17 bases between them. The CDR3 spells CASSPRSGGASGNTIYF. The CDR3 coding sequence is TGCGCCAGCAGCCCAAGAAGCGGGGGCGCGTCTGGAAACACCATATATTTT.

CDR3 DNA sequence: TGCAGCGTTGAAGTGGGACTAGTTGAGGGGGAGCTGTTTTTT. Translation gives CSVEVGLVEGELFF. This chain connects TRBV29-1 to TRBJ2-2; TRBD2 agrees at 8 bases. Trimming removed 1 base from V and 8 bases from J; junction bases left unmatched: 6. Germline values: CDR1 SQVTM, CDR2 ANQGSEA. The CDR3 has 14 residues.

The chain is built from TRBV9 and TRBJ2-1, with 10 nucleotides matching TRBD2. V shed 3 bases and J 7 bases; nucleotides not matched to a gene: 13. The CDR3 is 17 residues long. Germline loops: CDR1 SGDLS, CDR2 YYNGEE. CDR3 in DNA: TGTGCCAGCAGCGCCGGACTAGCGGACGGGTGGAGGAATGAGCAGTTCTTC. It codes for CASSAGLADGWRNEQFF.

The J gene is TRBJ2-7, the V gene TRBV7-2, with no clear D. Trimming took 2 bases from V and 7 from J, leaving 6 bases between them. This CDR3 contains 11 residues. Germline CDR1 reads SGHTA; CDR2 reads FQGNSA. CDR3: CASSLQREQYF. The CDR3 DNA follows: TGTGCCAGCAGCTTACAGCGAGAGCAGTACTTC.